The present entry profiles one T cell receptor beta chain with its context. These data come from a study of control samples from healthy donors and cancer patients. This CDR3 is built from 15 residues. The germline CDR1 and CDR2 sequences are MNHEY and SMNVEV (reference sequence). The V gene lost 3 bases and the J gene lost 4 bases, with 16 bases spanning the gap. Repertoires were generated with immunoSEQ multiplex PCR, while TCRdb's copy carries only in-frame clones and drops some. The table lists roughly 130,000 clones, approximately 92% of them singletons. The chain combines TRBV27 with TRBJ2-7, with D perhaps matching TRBD2 (6 bases). The sequencing sample was made of blood. This receptor was obtained from a man in his late teens or twenties in good health. CDR3 loop: CASSLTGVSIYEQYF. The CDR3 DNA reads as TGTGCCAGCAGTTTGACGGGAGTTTCAATTTACGAGCAGTACTTC.